This T cell receptor (beta chain) appears in the sequencing data of a study of cytomegalovirus exposure and HLA in healthy donors. A multiplex PCR was run with 60 Vbeta primers and 13 Jbeta primers. Sequencing used immunoSEQ multiplex PCR; TCRdb keeps in-frame clones, though not all of them. The table has 120,000 or so clones, about three quarters seen once; the top ten hold 2.5% to 3%. The TCR was taken from a woman in her thirties or forties in good health and CMV-seropositive. The specimen was PBMCs.

The CDR3 region is CASRNPGQAYNEQFF. The CDR3 DNA sequence: TGCGCCAGCAGAAACCCGGGACAGGCCTACAATGAGCAGTTCTTC. The chain carries TRBV4-1 and TRBJ2-1; 8 nucleotides line up with TRBD1. V lost 6 bases to trimming and J lost 2 bases; unmatched junction nucleotides: 6. This CDR3 contains 15 residues. The germline CDR1 and CDR2 sequences are MGHRA and YSYEKL.